The rows below give T cell receptor beta chains drawn from one sample of a study of OX40 agonist ivuxolimab in advanced cancers. Clones were sequenced by immunoSEQ multiplex PCR, and TCRdb holds only the in-frame ones, with some missing. The sample has tens of thousands of clones; 75% to 85% are singletons. The sample consisted of CD4+ or CD8+ T cells sorted from blood, taken in a trial of the OX40 agonist ivuxolimab. Receptors were obtained from an adult with an advanced solid tumor such as melanoma, head and neck, liver or kidney cancer. CDR3s include the opening cysteine and the closing phenylalanine or tryptophan.

j_gene: TRBJ1-1
v_gene: TRBV18
CDR3aa: CASSPNSYTEAFF

j_gene: TRBJ2-7
v_gene: TRBV12-5
CDR3aa: CASGPPRGEGILQGEQYF

j_gene: TRBJ1-5
v_gene: TRBV5-1
CDR3aa: CASSLTGQRNQPQHF

j_gene: TRBJ2-7
v_gene: TRBV6-5
CDR3aa: CASSQEPGQPYEQYF

j_gene: TRBJ1-2
v_gene: TRBV19
CDR3aa: CASSPDSPYGYTF

j_gene: TRBJ2-7
v_gene: TRBV19
CDR3aa: CASSMPEWDEQYF

j_gene: TRBJ2-5
v_gene: TRBV6-9
CDR3aa: CASSYRAGGAETQYF

j_gene: TRBJ1-1
v_gene: TRBV30
CDR3aa: CAWSQEGTKAFF

j_gene: TRBJ1-5
v_gene: TRBV7-7
CDR3aa: CASSPGGDQPQHF

j_gene: TRBJ2-7
v_gene: TRBV4-1
CDR3aa: CASSQDPGTGYLILSDEQYF

j_gene: TRBJ2-5
v_gene: TRBV9
CDR3aa: CASSVNEGSGETQYF

j_gene: TRBJ1-4
v_gene: TRBV2
CDR3aa: CASSSDLRQGLNEKLFF

j_gene: TRBJ1-1
v_gene: TRBV4-3
CDR3aa: CASRDQGAMNTEAFF

j_gene: TRBJ1-1
v_gene: TRBV9
CDR3aa: CASSVVSEGTGEAFF

j_gene: TRBJ2-7
v_gene: TRBV6-6
CDR3aa: CASSTDTSSYEQYF

j_gene: TRBJ1-4
v_gene: TRBV29-1
CDR3aa: CSVEGQSNEKLFF

j_gene: TRBJ2-3
v_gene: TRBV29-1
CDR3aa: CSVEGVSDTQYF

j_gene: TRBJ2-3
v_gene: TRBV5-1
CDR3aa: CASRAAGGPSTDTQYF

j_gene: TRBJ1-2
v_gene: TRBV27
CDR3aa: CASSNFAGRLDGYTF

j_gene: TRBJ2-7
v_gene: TRBV5-5
CDR3aa: CASSLVGTVSSYEQYF

j_gene: TRBJ1-5
v_gene: TRBV5-1
CDR3aa: CASSSGERGNQPQHF

j_gene: TRBJ2-5
v_gene: TRBV5-1
CDR3aa: CASSLDRETQYF

j_gene: TRBJ1-2
v_gene: TRBV28
CDR3aa: CASSLGPEQSYGYTF

j_gene: TRBJ2-3
v_gene: TRBV5-1
CDR3aa: CASSLGQTSTDTQYF

j_gene: TRBJ1-1
v_gene: TRBV5-4
CDR3aa: CASSSPGRVTEAFF

j_gene: TRBJ1-2
v_gene: TRBV7-9
CDR3aa: CASSARQGLYGYTF

j_gene: TRBJ2-7
v_gene: TRBV5-4
CDR3aa: CASSPDGRGLYEQYF

j_gene: TRBJ1-1
v_gene: TRBV5-4
CDR3aa: CASSAGQTLMNTEAFF

j_gene: TRBJ1-5
v_gene: TRBV19
CDR3aa: CASSIIGQTENQPQHF

j_gene: TRBJ2-7
v_gene: TRBV11-3
CDR3aa: CASSPDGRYEQYF

j_gene: TRBJ2-7
v_gene: TRBV4-2
CDR3aa: CASSQSTSGYYEQYF

j_gene: TRBJ2-4
v_gene: TRBV10-3
CDR3aa: CAISRDRGDIQYF

j_gene: TRBJ2-1
v_gene: TRBV19
CDR3aa: CASKASTVQFF

j_gene: TRBJ1-5
v_gene: TRBV4-1
CDR3aa: CASSQETRQPQHF

j_gene: TRBJ2-3
v_gene: TRBV19
CDR3aa: CASSMFGVTDTQYF

j_gene: TRBJ1-3
v_gene: TRBV5-1
CDR3aa: CASSLTGSSSGNTIYF

j_gene: TRBJ2-7
v_gene: TRBV21-1
CDR3aa: CASSKADEKPGQAYEQYF

j_gene: TRBJ2-3
v_gene: TRBV4-1
CDR3aa: CASSQVLRAGTDTQYF

j_gene: TRBJ2-7
v_gene: TRBV9
CDR3aa: CASSVGPSGGAYEQYF

j_gene: TRBJ1-6
v_gene: TRBV19
CDR3aa: CASSRKDRVASPLHF

j_gene: TRBJ1-1
v_gene: TRBV10-3
CDR3aa: CAISESFRDKAFF

j_gene: TRBJ1-1
v_gene: TRBV7-2
CDR3aa: CASSLARTTFF

j_gene: TRBJ1-5
v_gene: TRBV19
CDR3aa: CASSTFGPRGQPQHF

j_gene: TRBJ2-5
v_gene: TRBV25-1
CDR3aa: CASRAPGTRSETQYF

j_gene: TRBJ2-2
v_gene: TRBV6-1
CDR3aa: CASRQLGGRTGELFF

j_gene: TRBJ2-1
v_gene: TRBV27
CDR3aa: CASSRPGQNNEQFF

j_gene: TRBJ2-4
v_gene: TRBV7-2
CDR3aa: CASSLAGEGSQNIQYF

j_gene: TRBJ2-7
v_gene: TRBV6-5
CDR3aa: CASSYSTGAGSEQYF